These 7 T cell receptor beta chains were sequenced from one sample in a study of naive and memory T cell subsets. The ligated cDNA underwent four PCR rounds using SP2 and nested alpha and beta constant-region primers. TCRdb itself ran the UMI-ligation and nested PCR reads through MiXCR, one entry per CDR3 protein. In total, the table holds about 100 distinct CDR3 sequences. Input material: effector memory CD4+ T cells from blood. The subset here: effector memory, CD45RA- CD27-. The receptors originated from a human donor in good health.

This clonotype appeared once. This beta chain is a stray read from a library made for alpha chains; its abundance is not meaningful. The chain recombines TRBV5-8 with TRBJ2-1; 9 bases are a match to TRBD1. Germline CDR1 and CDR2: SGHTS and YDEGEE. V was pared by 0 bases and J by 10 bases, with 8 bases of the junction left unmatched. The CDR3 loop spans 15 amino acids. CDR3 nucleotides: TGTGCCAGCAGCTTGGGGGGACAGGGTGTAGGGGAGCAGTTCTTC. Its translation: CASSLGGQGVGEQFF.

Comments on this clonotype: The library was built for alpha chains, so this beta chain is an off-target read and its size means little. This chain connects TRBV21-1 to TRBJ2-4; TRBD1 is taken as the D call from the table, unchecked against the DNA. TRBV21-1 is a known pseudogene. This CDR3 is 17 amino acids long. CDR3 coding DNA: TGTGCCAGCAGCAAAGCGCTCGTCCCCACCTCCAAAAACATTCAGTACTTC. It translates to CASSKALVPTSKNIQYF.

As concerns this clonotype: This beta chain came through as a stray read in a library set up for alpha chains, and its size says little. The chain combines TRBV13 with TRBJ1-1, with D uncertain. The V gene's germline CDR1 is PRHDT and CDR2 FYEKMQ (reference sequence). Trimming took off 8 bases at V and 2 bases at J, with 6 bases between the two ends. This CDR3 is 11 amino acids long. The CDR3 DNA is TGTGCCAGCGGGAAAAACACTGAAGCTTTCTTT. Translated: CASGKNTEAFF.

A word on this clonotype: The size of this beta chain means little, since it is a stray read in a library made for alpha chains. The chain recombines TRBV7-9 with TRBJ2-3; D unresolved. The germline V gene encodes CDR1 SEHNR and CDR2 FQNEAQ (reference sequence). Trimming took 5 bases from V and 2 from J, leaving 8 bases between them. The CDR3 has 13 residues. Here the CDR3 DNA reads TGTGCCAGCAGCATAACTTCCACAGATACGCAGTATTTT. This codes for CASSITSTDTQYF.

For this clonotype: This beta chain represents an off-target read in a library built for alpha chains; its size is of limited meaning. The genes are TRBV20-1 and TRBJ1-6, with D maybe TRBD1 (5 bases). The length of the CDR3 is 16 residues. Germline V gives CDR1 DFQATT, CDR2 SNEGSKA (reference sequence). V lost 0 bases, J lost 9 bases, and 18 bases lay in between. The CDR3 DNA follows: TGCAGTGCTAGAGATTCAGGGATGGGGCTGGTTTCACCCCTCCACTTT. Translating gives CSARDSGMGLVSPLHF.

With regard to this clonotype: A library prepared for alpha chains yielded this beta chain as an off-target read; its size is of little meaning. The chain couples TRBV29-1 to TRBJ2-2; no definite D call. Germline lookup yields CDR1 SQVTM and CDR2 ANQGSEA. V was pared by 5 bases and J by 0 bases, with 10 bases between. CDR3 length equals 14 residues. CDR3 sequence reads: CSVYKSANTGELFF. CDR3 coding DNA: TGCAGCGTTTACAAGTCCGCGAACACCGGGGAGCTGTTTTTT.

As for this clonotype: With the library built for alpha chains, this beta chain is off target and its frequency is not meaningful. The chain is built from TRBV6-6 and TRBJ1-3; 7 nucleotides agree with TRBD1. After removal of 4 bases from V and 5 bases from J, the junction contained 5 bases not matched to a gene. The CDR3 is made up of 14 amino acids. Germline lookup yields CDR1 MNHNY and CDR2 SVGAGI (reference sequence). The CDR3: CASSSSQGRNTIYF. The DNA of the CDR3 is TGTGCCAGCAGTTCCTCACAGGGGCGAAACACCATATATTTT.